The 29 T cell receptor beta chains listed next were all sequenced from one sample in a study of Tregs in tolerant kidney transplant recipients. The data were produced by immunoSEQ multiplex PCR, yet TCRdb's version contains in-frame clones alone and is incomplete. In total, the table holds under 55,000 clones. This specimen consisted of CD4+ T cells from blood, obtained before the transplant. These receptors were taken from a human donor who received a combined kidney and bone marrow transplant.

Worth noting for this clone: Read coverage stops 3 residues before the CDR3 terminus; the germline J gene supplies the remainder. J is TRBJ2-3 and V is TRBV5-1; TRBD1 is a possible D gene (7 bases). Trimming cost V 2 bases and J 4 bases, with 14 bases left between them. The germline V gene encodes CDR1 SGHRS and CDR2 YFSETQ. CDR3 length: 15 amino acids. Here the CDR3 reads CASSFEFRGADTQYF. CDR3 DNA, as far as it was read: TGCGCCAGCAGCTTTGAATTCAGGGGGGCAGATACG.

CDR3 DNA (partial): TGTGCCAGCAGTGGACTAAAGGCCACCGGGGAG. Amino acid sequence: CASSGLKATGE. The whole CDR3 region reads CASSGLKATGELFF. The chain is built from TRBV7-9 and TRBJ2-2; TRBD2 is a possible D gene (6 bases). Coverage ceases 3 residues before the CDR3 finishes, and the germline J gene fills in the end. Germline V gene data show CDR1 as SEHNR and CDR2 as FQNEAQ (reference sequence). The CDR3 totals 14 residues. Trimming took 6 bases from V and 4 from J, leaving 12 bases between them. The full variable domain, with the rest looked up from reference TRBV7-9 and TRBJ2-2, is DTGVSQNPRHKITKRGQNVTFRCDPISEHNRLYWYRQTLGQGPEFLTYFQNEAQLEKSRLLSDRFSAERPKGSFSTLEIQRTEQGDSAMYLCASSGLKATGELFFGEGSRLTVL.

About this clone: The read comes to an end 3 residues before the CDR3 does, leaving the germline J gene to fill in the end. The chain carries TRBV5-1 and TRBJ2-3; TRBD2 aligns across 12 bases. The CDR3 loop spans 15 amino acids. CDR1 SGHRS and CDR2 YFSETQ come from the germline V gene. V lost 4 bases and J lost 4; bases outside the gene matches: 4. The sequenced CDR3 bases are TGCGCCAGCAGCCCCGGACTAGCGGGACCAGATACG. This gives the protein CASSPGLAGPDT. The CDR3, in full, reads CASSPGLAGPDTQYF.

Note on this clone: The CDR3 extends 3 residues past the end of the read, so its final part is completed from the germline J gene. The chain joins TRBV7-9 to TRBJ1-3, with D perhaps TRBD1 (6 bases). V lost 10 bases and J 0 bases, leaving 16 bases between the germline ends. CDR3 length: 15 amino acids. Germline assignment: CDR1 SEHNR and CDR2 FQNEAQ (reference sequence). The CDR3 bases that were read are TGTGCCATAAATGGGGGGGCCTACTCTGGAAACACC. Its protein is CAINGGAYSGNT. In full, the CDR3 reads CAINGGAYSGNTIYF.

The sequenced CDR3 bases are TGTGCCAGTAGACCTGGGGGACTAGCCTACAATGAG. Its protein product is CASRPGGLAYNE. From start to end, the CDR3 is CASRPGGLAYNEQFF. The V and J genes are TRBV19 and TRBJ2-1, with 8 bases that match TRBD2. With the read ending 3 residues before the CDR3 end, the germline J gene is used to fill in that end. The ends lost 6 bases at V and 2 bases at J; junction bases unmatched: 6. Looked up from germline, CDR1 is LNHDA and CDR2 is SQIVND (reference sequence). The length of the CDR3 is 15 residues.

Note on this clone: The read halts 3 residues ahead of the CDR3 end, with the missing end drawn from the germline J gene. V is TRBV6-2 or TRBV6-3 and J is TRBJ2-7; TRBD2 might be the D (6 bases). The germline CDR1 and CDR2 sequences are MNHEY and SVGEGT. This CDR3 has 14 amino acids. V was clipped by 9 bases and J by 3 bases, with 18 bases between them. The CDR3: CASHWQGEVYEQYF. The part of the CDR3 DNA that was read is TGTGCCAGTCACTGGCAAGGGGAGGTCTACGAG.

A note on this clone: Read sequence stops 3 residues before the CDR3 end, and the germline J gene provides the missing end. V gene TRBV7-2 combines with J gene TRBJ1-4, with D perhaps TRBD1 (5 bases). The germline V gene encodes CDR1 SGHTA and CDR2 FQGNSA. The CDR3 is 15 residues long. V was trimmed by 1 base and J by 8 bases, leaving 14 bases between them. The CDR3 here is CASSLGLVGGEKLFF. The sequenced part of the CDR3 DNA is TGTGCCAGCAGCTTAGGGCTGGTGGGGGGGGAAAAA.

Comment on this clone: The CDR3 end lies 3 residues beyond the end of the read and is filled in from the germline J gene. The chain is built from TRBV5-1 and TRBJ2-2; possibly TRBD2 for D (6 bases). The CDR3 sequence is 13 residues long. The V end lost 4 bases, the J end lost 6 bases, and 10 bases lay between the germline ends. Germline values: CDR1 SGHRS, CDR2 YFSETQ. CDR3 sequence: CASSKSGPGELFF. The CDR3 bases that were read are TGCGCCAGCAGCAAAAGCGGGCCCGGGGAG.

To note about this clone: Sequencing ends 3 residues short of the CDR3 end; the germline J gene provides the rest. The J gene is TRBJ2-2, the V gene TRBV10-3; D is perhaps TRBD1 (6 bases). The CDR3 sequence is 15 residues long. V lost 2 bases and J lost 0, with 7 bases in between. Looked up from germline, CDR1 is ENHRY and CDR2 is SYGVKD. The DNA read from the CDR3 is TGTGCCATCAGTGAGAGGGGGACGAACACCGGGGAG. The encoded protein is CAISERGTNTGE. The entire CDR3 protein is CAISERGTNTGELFF.

In the case of this clone: Read data end 3 residues before the CDR3 end; the end is taken from the germline J gene. The V gene is TRBV20-1, the J gene TRBJ2-3; the D is unclear. The CDR3 length is 10 residues. Germline CDR1 reads DFQATT; CDR2 reads SNEGSKA (reference sequence). Trimming took 6 bases from V and 4 from J, leaving 5 bases between them. The covered CDR3 bases are TGCAGTGCCCGCGCAGATACG. Its translation: CSARADT. In full, the CDR3 is CSARADTQYF.

A word on this clone: The read gets to within 3 residues of the CDR3 end, and the germline J gene fills in the rest. The chain joins TRBV2 to TRBJ1-1; D is unresolved. Trimming shortened V by 4 bases and J by 5 bases, and 5 bases separated the two germline ends. This CDR3 is 11 amino acids long. The V gene's germline CDR1 is SNHLY and CDR2 FYNNEI. The sequenced CDR3 bases are TGTGCCAGCAGTGCGGGGACTGAA. Its translation: CASSAGTE. The whole CDR3 region reads CASSAGTEAFF.

As concerns this clone: The read falls 3 residues short of the CDR3 end, and the missing part is taken from the germline J gene. The gene calls are TRBV23-1 and TRBJ2-2; no definite D call. TRBV23-1 is an ORF, with its function uncertain. This CDR3 has 16 amino acids. V lost 2 bases and J lost 5, with 15 bases in between. The CDR3 is CASSQSSVHQTGELFF. The covered CDR3 bases are TGCGCCAGCAGTCAAAGTAGTGTTCACCAAACCGGGGAG.

Points on this clone: The read ends 3 residues before the CDR3 terminus; that terminus is restored from the germline J gene. The genes are TRBV29-1 and TRBJ1-4, with D maybe TRBD1 (5 bases). The CDR3 is made up of 12 amino acids. V was pared by 6 bases and J by 5 bases, with 10 bases between. Germline V lookup: CDR1 SQVTM, CDR2 ANQGSEA. CDR3 bases read: TGCAGCGTGGCCGACAGAAATGAAAAA. It encodes CSVADRNEK. The complete CDR3 reads CSVADRNEKLFF.

Comment on this clone: The CDR3 goes on 3 residues after the read ends, and that part is filled in from the germline J gene. The chain combines TRBV19 with TRBJ2-2; possible D gene TRBD2, 6 bases. V lost 7 bases and J 1 base, leaving 7 bases between the germline ends. CDR1 and CDR2 from the germline V gene are LNHDA and SQIVND (reference sequence). The CDR3 extends over 13 amino acids. The CDR3 sequence is CASMGGNTGELFF. Partial CDR3 DNA: TGTGCCAGTATGGGGGGGAACACCGGGGAG.

Concerning this clone itself: The read comes to an end 3 residues before the CDR3 does, leaving the germline J gene to fill in the end. J is TRBJ2-5 and V is TRBV7-2; D may correspond to TRBD1 or TRBD2 (6 bases each). Germline V gives CDR1 SGHTA, CDR2 FQGNSA. This CDR3 has 15 residues. Trimming cost V 4 bases and J 5 bases, with 17 bases left between them. The part of the CDR3 DNA that was read is TGTGCCAGCAGCTCCCAGAGGGGGAGGCGGGAGACC. Protein: CASSSQRGRRET. In full, the CDR3 reads CASSSQRGRRETQYF.

Remarks on this clone: The read halts 3 residues ahead of the CDR3 end, with the missing end drawn from the germline J gene. The V call is TRBV30, the J call TRBJ1-4; tentatively, D is TRBD1 (6 bases). In germline, CDR1 is GTSNPN, CDR2 SVGIG (reference sequence). This CDR3 is 16 amino acids long. V was shortened by 1 base and J by 0 bases, with 12 bases between the two germline ends. Incomplete CDR3 DNA: TGTGCCTGGAGTGAAGGGTCAGGGGCAACTAATGAAAAA. This translates into CAWSEGSGATNEK. The whole CDR3 reads CAWSEGSGATNEKLFF.

A word on this clone: The CDR3 end is not reached by the read, which stops 3 residues before it; the germline J gene fills it in. The chain is built from TRBV6-2 or TRBV6-3 and TRBJ2-7; 7 bases are shared with TRBD1. The V gene end was trimmed by 5 bases and the J gene end by 3 bases; junction bases not matched to a gene: 4. Germline V gene sequence: CDR1 MNHEY, CDR2 SVGEGT. The CDR3 runs 13 residues. The CDR3 reads CASSAQGDYEQYF. The DNA read from the CDR3 is TGTGCCAGCAGTGCCCAGGGGGACTACGAG.

For this clone: The CDR3 end falls 3 residues outside the read, so it is completed with the germline J gene. The chain links TRBV19 to TRBJ2-7; 9 bases agree with TRBD1. This CDR3 is built from 15 residues. CDR1 is LNHDA, CDR2 SQIVND, per germline (reference sequence). J was trimmed by 0 bases and V by 6 bases; bases with no gene match: 6. CDR3 loop: CASRPGTGTSYEQYF. CDR3 bases read: TGTGCCAGTAGGCCCGGGACAGGGACCTCCTACGAG.

A word on this clone: The observed sequence ends 3 residues before the CDR3 terminus, with the missing tail filled in from the germline J gene. The gene calls are TRBV10-3 and TRBJ2-3, with 13 bases identical to TRBD2. Germline V gene data show CDR1 as ENHRY and CDR2 as SYGVKD. V gave up 5 bases and J gave up 0 bases; unmatched junction bases: 8. The CDR3 runs to 18 residues. The CDR3 sequence is CAISPGTSGESSTDTQYF. The part of the CDR3 DNA that was read is TGTGCCATCAGTCCCGGGACTAGCGGGGAATCAAGCACAGATACG.

The part of the CDR3 DNA that was read is TGTGCCACTCAAGGGACAGAACATTACAATGAG. This encodes CATQGTEHYNE. The whole CDR3 sequence is CATQGTEHYNEQFF. The rearrangement joins TRBV2 to TRBJ2-1, with 7 bases fitting TRBD1. The read terminates 3 residues ahead of where the CDR3 ends, so the germline J gene completes it. The CDR3 has 14 residues. Germline CDR1 is SNHLY and CDR2 is FYNNEI. V gave up 10 bases and J gave up 4 bases; unmatched junction bases: 10.

A remark on this clone: The read ends 3 residues early relative to the CDR3; the germline J gene fills the gap. The chain joins TRBV11-2 to TRBJ2-6; the match to TRBD2 covers 11 bases. The CDR3 is made up of 14 amino acids. Germline V gene sequence: CDR1 SGHAT, CDR2 FQNNGV. Partial CDR3 DNA: TGTGCCAGCAGCTCAGATAGCGGGAGGGCCATC. This gives the protein CASSSDSGRAI. The entire CDR3 reads CASSSDSGRAILTF. The variable domain in full, completed from reference TRBV11-2 and TRBJ2-6, reads EAGVAQSPRYKIIEKRQSVAFWCNPISGHATLYWYQQILGQGPKLLIQFQNNGVVDDSQLPKDRFSAERLKGVDSTLKIQPAKLEDSAVYLCASSSDSGRAILTFGAGSRLTVL.

With respect to this clone: The read comes to an end 3 residues before the CDR3 does, leaving the germline J gene to fill in the end. This chain connects TRBV18 to TRBJ2-7, with 7 nucleotides matching TRBD2. V lost 0 bases and J lost 6; bases outside the gene matches: 11. This CDR3 has 16 residues. Per the germline V gene, CDR1 is KGHSH and CDR2 is LQKENI. CDR3 residues: CASSPPGLPPQSEQYF. The CDR3 DNA, read in part, is TGTGCCAGCTCACCACCGGGACTACCTCCCCAATCCGAG.

In regard to this clone: The CDR3 extends 3 residues past the end of the read, so its final part is completed from the germline J gene. The rearrangement uses TRBV6-1 and TRBJ1-1, with 8 nucleotides matching TRBD1. The trim removed 3 bases at V and 0 bases at J, leaving 3 bases unmatched. The CDR3 is 15 residues long. The germline V gene has CDR1 MNHNS and CDR2 SASEGT. The sequenced part of the CDR3 DNA is TGTGCCAGCAGTGACCAGGGGGCTGTGAACACTGAA. It is translated as CASSDQGAVNTE. The CDR3, in full, reads CASSDQGAVNTEAFF.

The DNA read from the CDR3 is TGCAGCGTTGCAGGGGGCGCGGGCACCGGGGAG. Translated: CSVAGGAGTGE. The whole CDR3 protein is CSVAGGAGTGELFF. The genes are TRBV29-1 and TRBJ2-2; TRBD1 matches at 8 bases. Read sequence stops 3 residues before the CDR3 end, and the germline J gene provides the missing end. Trimming took 4 bases from V and 4 from J; bases not matched to a gene: 5. The CDR3 is 14 residues long. CDR1 is SQVTM and CDR2 is ANQGSEA in the germline V gene.

Points on this clone: The read halts 3 residues ahead of the CDR3 end, with the missing end drawn from the germline J gene. This chain connects TRBV5-6 to TRBJ2-7; a possible D gene is TRBD1 (6 bases). Germline CDR1 and CDR2: SGHDT and YYEEEE. The CDR3 runs to 15 residues. Deletions cut 5 bases from V and 1 base from J, with 16 bases between. The DNA read from the CDR3 is TGTGCCAGCAGATACGGACAGCTTTCGTCCTACGAG. Protein product: CASRYGQLSSYE. The whole CDR3 region reads CASRYGQLSSYEQYF.

With respect to this clone: The CDR3 extends 3 residues past the end of the read, so its final part is completed from the germline J gene. V and J are TRBV18 and TRBJ2-7; 9 positions agree with TRBD1. Trimming removed 6 bases from V and 1 base from J; junction bases left unmatched: 13. From germline, CDR1 is KGHSH and CDR2 LQKENI. The CDR3 consists of 17 residues. The CDR3: CASSPGTGSERSYEQYF. Partial CDR3 DNA: TGTGCCAGCTCTCCCGGGACAGGGAGCGAAAGATCCTACGAG.

To note about this clone: The read stops 3 residues short of the end of the CDR3; the missing end is completed from the germline J gene. The genes are TRBV18 and TRBJ2-1, with D possibly TRBD1 on 5 matching bases. The germline CDR1 and CDR2 sequences are KGHSH and LQKENI. V was shortened by 3 bases and J by 0 bases, with 9 bases between the two germline ends. CDR3 length equals 15 residues. The chain's CDR3 is CASSPGQFSYNEQFF. The part of the CDR3 DNA that was read is TGTGCCAGCTCACCGGGGCAGTTCTCCTACAATGAG.

About this clone itself: The read ends 3 residues shy of where the CDR3 ends; the end is completed using the germline J gene. V usage is TRBV7-6 and J usage is TRBJ1-1, with 8 bases identical to TRBD1. CDR3 size: 15 residues. V lost 0 bases, J lost 6 bases, and 6 bases stayed unmatched. Looked up from germline, CDR1 is SGHVS and CDR2 is FNYEAQ. CDR3 in amino acids: CASSLATGGSAEAFF. The CDR3 bases that were read are TGTGCCAGCAGCTTAGCCACAGGGGGTAGCGCTGAA.

To note about this clone: The junction departs from the called germline gene at one end, perhaps through a read error. The read ends 3 residues shy of where the CDR3 ends; the end is completed using the germline J gene. The chain uses TRBV20-1 and TRBJ2-7; 7 bases fit TRBD2. Germline CDR1 is DFQATT and CDR2 is SNEGSKA (reference sequence). The CDR3 runs to 14 residues. The CDR3 spells CSATSRLAAYEQYF. Incomplete CDR3 DNA: TGTAGTGCTACTAGCCGGCTAGCGGCCTACGAG.